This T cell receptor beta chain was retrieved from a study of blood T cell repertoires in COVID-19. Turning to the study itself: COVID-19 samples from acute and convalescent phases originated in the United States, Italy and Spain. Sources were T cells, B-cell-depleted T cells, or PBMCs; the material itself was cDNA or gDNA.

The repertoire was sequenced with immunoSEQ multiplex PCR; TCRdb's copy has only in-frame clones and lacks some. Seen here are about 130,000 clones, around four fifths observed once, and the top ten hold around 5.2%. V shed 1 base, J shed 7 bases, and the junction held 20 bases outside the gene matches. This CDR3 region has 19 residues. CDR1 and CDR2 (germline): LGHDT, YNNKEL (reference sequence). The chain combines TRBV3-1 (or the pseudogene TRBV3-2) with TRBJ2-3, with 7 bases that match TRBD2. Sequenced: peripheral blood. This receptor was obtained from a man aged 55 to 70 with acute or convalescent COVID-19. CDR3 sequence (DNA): TGTGCCAGCAGCCAAGTTAGGGGAGCGGGGCGGGGGAGAATAAATACGCAGTATTTT. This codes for CASSQVRGAGRGRINTQYF.